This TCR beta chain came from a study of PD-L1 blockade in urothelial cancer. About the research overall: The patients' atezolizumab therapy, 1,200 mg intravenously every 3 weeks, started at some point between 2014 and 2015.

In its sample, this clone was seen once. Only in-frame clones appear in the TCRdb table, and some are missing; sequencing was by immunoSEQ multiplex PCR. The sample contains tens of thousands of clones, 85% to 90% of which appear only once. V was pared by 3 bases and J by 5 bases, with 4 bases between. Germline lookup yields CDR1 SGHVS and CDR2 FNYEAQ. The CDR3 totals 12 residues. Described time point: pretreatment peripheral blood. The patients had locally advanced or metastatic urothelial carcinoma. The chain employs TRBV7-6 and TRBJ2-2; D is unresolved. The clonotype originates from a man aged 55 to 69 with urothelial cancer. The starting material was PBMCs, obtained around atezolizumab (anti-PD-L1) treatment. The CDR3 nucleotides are TGTGCCAGCAGCTTCCTAACCGGGGAGCTGTTTTTT. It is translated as CASSFLTGELFF.